This T cell receptor (beta chain) was recorded in a study of early T cells in non-severe SARS-CoV-2 infection. Notes on the study in general: Clonotype matching in VDJdb favored anti-spike CD8 responses and did not capture private and CD4 specificities.

Tagging with unique molecular identifiers was applied to individual cDNA molecules. MiXCR was run by TCRdb on the 5' RACE reads, yielding one entry per CDR3 protein. The sample records 85,000 to 100,000 distinct CDR3 sequences, 8% to 13% being singletons. This clonotype was seen repeatedly, ten times or more. Antigen: not known. This TCR was sampled from an adult who was a healthcare worker with PCR-confirmed SARS-CoV-2 infection or an uninfected control (not recorded which). Sample: whole blood.

The CDR3 protein is CASSPGQVRETQYF. The CDR3 region has the DNA TGCGCCAGCAGCCCCGGACAGGTCCGGGAGACCCAGTACTTC. The chain is built from TRBV5-1 and TRBJ2-5, with TRBD1 identical over 7 bases. Germline CDR1 reads SGHRS; CDR2 reads YFSETQ. The J segment lost 5 bases and the V segment lost 4 bases, leaving 8 bases of the junction unmatched. The length of the CDR3 is 14 residues.